One and the same sample provided the 18 T cell receptor beta chains below, sequenced in a study of HIV-infected patients and healthy controls. cDNA was made from approximately 500 ng RNA using alpha and beta constant primers. Each of the alpha and beta chains got its own library through chain-specific third strand synthesis with indices. From the 5' RACE reads, TCRdb called clonotypes with MiXCR, one entry per CDR3 protein. The repertoire holds about 8,000 distinct CDR3 sequences, less than 7.5% seen once, with roughly 21% in the top ten. Antiretroviral therapy had run roughly three months, about 14 weeks, before follow-up blood collection. Whole blood was used without fractionation, so all unsorted peripheral T cells were included. The sample in question was blood, obtained during antiretroviral therapy. The receptors originated from an adult with HIV infection.

Concerning this clonotype: As an off-target read in a library built for alpha chains, this beta chain has a frequency of little significance. The chain is built from TRBV10-2 and TRBJ2-1; D unclear. The ends were cut back, 9 bases at V and 6 bases at J, with 9 bases in the middle. This CDR3 has 11 residues. Germline CDR1 reads WSHSY; CDR2 reads SAAADI. Here the CDR3 DNA reads TGCGCCAGTCAGAGTCTCAATGAGCAGTTCTTC. This gives the protein CASQSLNEQFF.

This clonotype was detected ten times or more. This beta chain is off target for a library built for alpha chains, so its abundance means little. This chain links TRBV25-1 with TRBJ2-5; 7 nucleotides agree with TRBD1. Germline assignment: CDR1 MGHDK and CDR2 SYGVNS. CDR3 length: 15 residues. Trimming at V came to 6 bases and at J to 3 bases, leaving 10 bases not matched to a gene. The CDR3 loop reads CASRATAGGEETQYF. Written as DNA, the CDR3 is TGTGCCAGCAGGGCGACGGCAGGGGGAGAAGAGACCCAGTACTTC. The full variable domain, rest sourced from reference TRBV25-1 and TRBJ2-5, is EADIYQTPRYLVIGTGKKITLECSQTMGHDKMYWYQQDPGMELHLIHYSYGVNSTEKGDLSSESTVSRIRTEHFPLTLESARPSHTSQYLCASRATAGGEETQYFGPGTRLLVL.

This clonotype was recorded at least ten times. This beta chain came through as a stray read in a library set up for alpha chains, and its size says little. The rearrangement uses TRBV11-2 and TRBJ2-5; a possible D gene is TRBD1 (6 bases). V lost 0 bases, J lost 4 bases, and 12 bases lay in between. This CDR3 has 15 amino acids. CDR1 is SGHAT and CDR2 is FQNNGV in the germline V gene. The CDR3 is CASSLEGSRGETQYF. Here the CDR3 DNA reads TGTGCCAGCAGCTTAGAAGGGTCCAGGGGAGAGACCCAGTACTTC.

This clonotype was found many times. This beta chain is a stray sequence in a library constructed for alpha chains; its clone size is not meaningful. V gene TRBV6-1 combines with J gene TRBJ2-4; 8 bases match TRBD2. J was trimmed by 3 bases and V by 2 bases; bases with no gene match: 3. Per the germline V gene, CDR1 is MNHNS and CDR2 is SASEGT. The CDR3 is made up of 15 amino acids. CDR3 DNA: TGTGCCAGCAGTGAACAGCTAGCGGGCAAAAACATTCAGTACTTC. Amino acid sequence: CASSEQLAGKNIQYF.

Many counts were recorded for this clonotype. The size of this beta chain means little, since it is a stray read in a library made for alpha chains. J is TRBJ1-1 and V is TRBV7-9; 7 bases are shared with TRBD1. The V gene's germline CDR1 is SEHNR and CDR2 FQNEAQ (reference sequence). The J segment lost 4 bases and the V segment lost 4 bases, leaving 6 bases of the junction unmatched. The CDR3 is 14 amino acids. Here the CDR3 reads CASSSNTGVTEAFF. Written as DNA, the CDR3 is TGTGCCAGCAGCTCGAACACAGGGGTCACTGAAGCTTTCTTT.

The sample holds a few counts of this clonotype. This beta chain slipped into a library made for alpha chains as a stray read, so its size is not meaningful. The J gene is TRBJ2-3, the V gene TRBV20-1, with TRBD2 matching 7 bases. Germline CDR1 DFQATT, CDR2 SNEGSKA (reference sequence). The CDR3 is made up of 15 amino acids. Losses at the gene ends were 6 bases for V and 2 bases for J; bases not matched to a gene: 11. The CDR3 coding sequence is TGCAGTGCAAGTTCCCTAGCGGAGGACACAGATACGCAGTATTTT. Translation: CSASSLAEDTDTQYF.

This clonotype is medium-sized (0.01 to 0.1%). This beta chain is off target for a library built for alpha chains, so its abundance means little. V and J are TRBV6-5 and TRBJ2-3, with 9 bases lining up with TRBD2. Per germline, CDR1 MNHEY and CDR2 SVGAGI. This CDR3 has 16 residues. V gave up 4 bases and J gave up 1 base; unmatched junction bases: 6. The CDR3 coding sequence is TGTGCCAGCAGTTGGGGTAGCGGGAGCGGCACAGATACGCAGTATTTT. Encoded protein: CASSWGSGSGTDTQYF.

This clonotype showed up many times. This beta chain is an off-target read within a library intended for alpha chains, so its frequency means little. The rearrangement uses TRBV29-1 and TRBJ1-5; 9 bases are shared with TRBD1. From germline, CDR1 is SQVTM and CDR2 ANQGSEA. V gave up 5 bases and J gave up 5 bases; unmatched junction bases: 7. The length of the CDR3 is 14 residues. The CDR3, as DNA: TGCAGCGTTTCGACAGGGGGTTGGGATCAGCCCCAGCATTTT. It is translated as CSVSTGGWDQPQHF.

In this sample, this clonotype is medium-sized. The library was designed around alpha chains, so this beta chain is a stray read whose abundance carries little weight. The chain links TRBV12-3 or TRBV12-4 to TRBJ2-7; 7 nucleotides align to TRBD2. The V gene end was trimmed by 3 bases and the J gene end by 4 bases; junction bases not matched to a gene: 3. The CDR3 spans 13 residues. DNA for the CDR3: TGTGCCAGCAGTTTTGGACTAGGGTACGAGCAGTACTTC. Translation: CASSFGLGYEQYF.

This clonotype has ten or more counts. This beta chain was picked up by a library intended for alpha chains and is off target, so its count carries little meaning. The DNA of the CDR3 is TGTGCCAGCAGCACCCGGACTTTCTCGAGGGAGCAGTACTTC. Amino acids: CASSTRTFSREQYF. The chain links TRBV9 to TRBJ2-7; possibly TRBD2 for D (5 bases). This CDR3 spans 14 amino acids. V was clipped by 4 bases and J by 7 bases, with 18 bases between them. Germline CDR1 SGDLS, CDR2 YYNGEE. Full variable domain (remainder filled in from reference TRBV9 and TRBJ2-7): DSGVTQTPKHLITATGQRVTLRCSPRSGDLSVYWYQQSLDQGLQFLIQYYNGEERAKGNILERFSAQQFPDLHSELNLSSLELGDSALYFCASSTRTFSREQYFGPGTRLTVT.

This clonotype counts as medium-sized. This beta chain is a stray sequence in a library constructed for alpha chains; its clone size is not meaningful. The V call is TRBV5-1, the J call TRBJ2-1, with D possibly TRBD1 on 5 matching bases. Trimming took off 6 bases at V and 8 bases at J, with 18 bases between the two ends. Germline-derived CDR1 and CDR2 are SGHRS and YFSETQ. This CDR3 region has 14 residues. The CDR3 loop is CASTVVSGLDEQFF. Written as DNA, the CDR3 is TGCGCCAGCACTGTTGTGTCAGGGCTAGATGAGCAGTTCTTC.

By proportion, this clonotype is medium-sized. The size of this beta chain means little, since it is a stray read in a library made for alpha chains. The rearrangement uses TRBV9 and TRBJ2-2, with 10 bases matching TRBD2. Germline CDR1 SGDLS, CDR2 YYNGEE. The junction had 9 bases not matched to a gene; V was cut back by 5 bases and J by 2 bases. The CDR3 runs to 17 residues. The CDR3, as DNA: TGTGCCAGCAGTCTATGGGCTAGCGGGAGTAACACCGGGGAGCTGTTTTTT. Protein sequence: CASSLWASGSNTGELFF. Full variable domain (remainder filled in from reference TRBV9 and TRBJ2-2): DSGVTQTPKHLITATGQRVTLRCSPRSGDLSVYWYQQSLDQGLQFLIQYYNGEERAKGNILERFSAQQFPDLHSELNLSSLELGDSALYFCASSLWASGSNTGELFFGEGSRLTVL.

By sample share, this clonotype is medium-sized. With the library built for alpha chains, this beta chain is off target and its frequency is not meaningful. The chain couples TRBV6-5 to TRBJ2-1, with D possibly being TRBD2 (6 bases). The CDR3 is 15 amino acids. Germline V gives CDR1 MNHEY, CDR2 SVGAGI. Trimming shortened V by 6 bases and J by 0 bases, and 12 bases separated the two germline ends. DNA for the CDR3: TGTGCCAGCAGGATGGTAGCGGACTCCTACAATGAGCAGTTCTTC. Translating gives CASRMVADSYNEQFF.

This clonotype appeared many times. For a library built for alpha chains, this beta chain is a stray read; little rests on its size. The chain has TRBV11-1 and TRBJ2-1, with unresolved D. Trimming shortened V by 5 bases and J by 4 bases, and 21 bases separated the two germline ends. The CDR3 consists of 17 residues. The germline gives CDR1 SGHAT, CDR2 FQDESV (reference sequence). The CDR3 sequence: CASSPRTPAVRYNEQFF. CDR3 nucleotides: TGTGCCAGCAGCCCACGGACGCCCGCGGTACGATACAATGAGCAGTTCTTC.

This clonotype occurred many times. The size of this beta chain means little, since it is a stray read in a library made for alpha chains. This chain links TRBV23-1 with TRBJ2-7; D possibly corresponds to TRBD1 (5 bases). TRBV23-1 is an ORF, and what it does is uncertain. The CDR3 runs to 16 residues. Trimming shortened V by 0 bases and J by 7 bases, and 19 bases separated the two germline ends. The CDR3 is CASSQSYGAGYAEQYF. The CDR3 DNA sequence: TGCGCCAGCAGTCAATCCTATGGGGCAGGGTATGCAGAGCAGTACTTC.

This clonotype was seen at least ten times. Since it is a stray read in a library aimed at alpha chains, this beta chain has a size that is not meaningful. This chain connects TRBV20-1 to TRBJ1-3; D possibly corresponds to TRBD1 (6 bases). This CDR3 has 13 amino acids. Trimming removed 6 bases at V and 0 bases at J, with 9 bases between. Germline CDR1 is DFQATT and CDR2 is SNEGSKA (reference sequence). CDR3 nucleotide sequence: TGCAGTGCCCCGGACAGCTCTGGAAACACCATATATTTT. It is translated as CSAPDSSGNTIYF.

By share, this clonotype ranks as medium-sized. Because this beta chain is a stray read in a library intended to capture alpha chains, its abundance should not be given much weight. V usage is TRBV29-1 and J usage is TRBJ2-7; TRBD1 might be the D (6 bases). The CDR3 has 11 residues. The V gene's germline CDR1 is SQVTM and CDR2 ANQGSEA. Trimming pared 2 bases from V and 5 bases from J, leaving 7 bases between. The CDR3 bases are TGCAGCGTTGAACAGGGGAACGAGCAGTACTTC. Protein product: CSVEQGNEQYF.

This clonotype is deemed medium-sized. For a library built for alpha chains, this beta chain is a stray read; little rests on its size. The chain couples TRBV14 to TRBJ2-3, with D perhaps TRBD1 (6 bases). The length of the CDR3 is 20 residues. Germline CDR1 reads SGHDN; CDR2 reads FVKESK. The germline V and J ends were trimmed by 2 bases and 0 bases, with 24 bases remaining between them. The CDR3 is CASSQIRSPPWTASTDTQYF. The CDR3 bases are TGTGCCAGCAGCCAAATCCGATCCCCCCCGTGGACAGCTAGCACAGATACGCAGTATTTT.